What follows is one T cell receptor (beta chain) and its context. Its antigen is unknown. The data originate from a study of T cells expressing NK-cell markers (dated by TCRdb to about 2020). About the study as a whole: TCR beta-chain repertoires were profiled in sorted CD3+CD56+NKG2C+, CD3+CD56+NKG2C- and CD3+CD56-NKG2C+ T-cell subsets from eight donors. Of the eight sequenced donors, seven were found to be HCMV-seropositive and one was found to be HCMV-seronegative. All eight donors whose samples were sequenced were randomly selected healthy volunteers, three of them men and five women. Libraries were sequenced as 2 x 150 bp reads on Illumina HiSeq 2000/2500, MiSeq or NextSeq.

Via the germline V gene (reference sequence), CDR1 is SEHNR and CDR2 FQNEAQ. Reading from cysteine to phenylalanine, the CDR3 counts 15 amino acids. No DNA is given. Data came from an Illumina HiSeq 2000. 5'RACE template switching, by which a universal primer site and unique molecular identifiers were added, was used to make TCR beta cDNA libraries. cDNA synthesis was primed from the TCR beta constant segment, followed by two successive PCR amplification steps. The original methods were these. MIGEC was used to demultiplex reads and group the reads by UMI, and MiTCR was used to assemble and quantify clonotypes. Only TCR cDNA sequences supported by at least two reads were kept to exclude erroneous sequences. The tcR package was used for downstream repertoire analysis, and clonotypes were matched between fractions using CDR3 nucleotide sequence together with V segment. VDJmatch was used to annotate antigen specificity against VDJdb, with one amino acid substitution in CDR3 permitted. The reads underwent TCRdb reprocessing, giving one record for each CDR3 protein sequence and no DNA. The V and J calls were not made by the authors but by TCRdb's processing. The sample's clone listing holds over 150,000 distinct CDR3 sequences. About 19% of the sample is in the top ten clones.

The full study reports these points: In 5 to 7 donors, the dominant CD3+CD56+NKG2C+ clonotypes ranked among the top 10 CD8+ clonotypes, making up 1.0-7.0% of CD8+ T cells. Those dominant clonotypes were again the most abundant among CD3+CD56-NKG2C+ cells in four donors, at roughly 25-65%. Whether the expanded NKG2C-expressing T cell clones were specific for HCMV antigens was left unclear.

To determine HCMV serostatus, a commercial ELISA kit was used to detect HCMV-specific IgG in serum. Ficoll density gradient centrifugation was used to isolate peripheral blood mononuclear cells from blood. This receptor was identified in a man aged 18 to 69 in good health. The chain is made from TRBV7-9 and TRBJ2-7; TCRdb selects TRBD1, and the lack of DNA leaves this call unchecked. Sequencing was performed on blood T cells: a sorted CD56 or NKG2C T cell subset, CD4+ or CD8+ T cells, or bulk PBMC T cells (not recorded which). CDR3 loop: CASSLGAGGNYEQYF.